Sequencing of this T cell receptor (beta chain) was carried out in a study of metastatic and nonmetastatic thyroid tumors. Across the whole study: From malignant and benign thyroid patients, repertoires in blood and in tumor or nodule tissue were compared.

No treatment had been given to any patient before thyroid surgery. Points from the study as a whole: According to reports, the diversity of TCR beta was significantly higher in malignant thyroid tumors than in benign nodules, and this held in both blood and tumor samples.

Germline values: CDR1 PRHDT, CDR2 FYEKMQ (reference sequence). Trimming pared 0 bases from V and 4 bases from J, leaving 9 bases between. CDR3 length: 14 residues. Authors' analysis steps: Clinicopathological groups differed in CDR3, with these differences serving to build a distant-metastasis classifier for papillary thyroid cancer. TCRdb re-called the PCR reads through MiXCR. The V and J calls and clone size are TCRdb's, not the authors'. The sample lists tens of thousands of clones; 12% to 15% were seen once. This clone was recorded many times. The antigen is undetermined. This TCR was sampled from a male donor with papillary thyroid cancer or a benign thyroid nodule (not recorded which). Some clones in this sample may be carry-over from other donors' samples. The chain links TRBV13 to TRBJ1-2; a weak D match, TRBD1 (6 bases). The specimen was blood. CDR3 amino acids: CASSLGQGFYGYTF. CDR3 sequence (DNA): TGTGCCAGCAGCTTAGGTCAGGGGTTCTATGGCTACACCTTC. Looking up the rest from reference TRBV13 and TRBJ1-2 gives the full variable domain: AAGVIQSPRHLIKEKRETATLKCYPIPRHDTVYWYQQGPGQDPQFLISFYEKMQSDKGSIPDRFSAQQFSDYHSELNMSSLELGDSALYFCASSLGQGFYGYTFGSGTRLTVV.